This T cell receptor beta chain was identified during a study of blood T cells in healthy people across ages. Whole-study results and caveats: Those diversity estimates obtained from one million T cells were thought to be underestimates. The fall in TCR beta diversity per million T cells was roughly linear with age.

Sample-barcoded 5' priming and a J-beta primer mix drove a second PCR of about 7 to 11 cycles. TCRdb recomputed calls from the 5' RACE reads with MiXCR, one row per CDR3 protein. This table holds around 780,000 distinct CDR3 sequences, approximately 24% found once. To note about this clonotype: Antigen unknown.

The V end lost 5 bases, the J end lost 8 bases, and 20 bases lay between the germline ends. There are 15 residues in the CDR3. Looked up from germline, CDR1 is SNHLY and CDR2 is FYNNEI. These data were likewise used in another study, on T cells of mothers and their children. This second report adds: Per child, around 2.9 million TCR beta CDR3 reads were obtained, against over 9.5 million per mother.

Source material: blood. V usage is TRBV2 and J usage is TRBJ2-3, with D possibly being TRBD2 (6 bases). This sequence originates from a boy younger than 18 in good health. The CDR3 reads CASSPTTSFIATQYF. CDR3 DNA: TGTGCCAGCAGTCCCACGACTAGTTTTATAGCTACGCAGTATTTT.